This TCR beta chain was recovered during a study of T cells after yellow fever vaccination. This CDR3 contains 15 residues. V was shortened by 5 bases and J by 5 bases, with 17 bases between the two germline ends. Germline values: CDR1 MDHEN, CDR2 SYDVKM. On this clonotype: What it binds is not known.

The study's findings and limits: Contaminating bulk clonotypes could be abundant in FACS-sorted repertoires. A minor fraction of clonotypes spanned both CD4 and CD8 compartments. The study re-detected most primary-vaccination clones after the booster (approximately 96% CD4, around 90% CD8).

As TCR cDNA was made by 5'RACE template switching, a universal primer site and UMIs were added. TCRdb re-analysed the 5' RACE reads in MiXCR, keeping a single row per CDR3 protein. The sample lists 300,000 or so distinct CDR3 sequences, roughly 8.3% occurring once. The starting material was PBMCs, obtained roughly 46 days after the first yellow fever vaccination. The rearrangement uses TRBV28 and TRBJ2-3; D not resolved. The TCR sequence derives from a man between 18 and 35 years old who received the YFV17D yellow fever vaccine. The CDR3 DNA sequence: TGTGCCAGCAGTCCCCCAGACCCTCCCCTAGATACGCAGTATTTT. Amino acid sequence: CASSPPDPPLDTQYF.